The 28 T cell receptor beta chains listed next were all sequenced from one sample in a study of T cells in Graves' hyperthyroidism and ophthalmopathy (dated by TCRdb to between 2018 and 2021). Library construction relied on multiplex PCR. These reads were obtained on an Illumina HiSeq 2000. TCR beta CDR3 regions were amplified from RNA transcripts. The first round of RT-PCR for the TCR CDR3 was performed with the HTBI primer set and the Qiagen OneStep RT-PCR kit. The public sequencing data were trimmed at Q25 with fastp and processed into clonotypes with MiXCR by TCRdb, which kept only in-frame beta chains. Identical CDR3 proteins give one entry, which carries the most common genes and DNA. The sample profile shows around 700,000 distinct CDR3 sequences; over 35% of them were found once. The ten largest clones capture 31% of the sample. Sequencing was done on a sample of blood. Receptor source: a middle-aged woman with Graves' hyperthyroidism.

This clonotype was recorded many times. This chain uses TRBV9 with TRBJ1-2, with 7 bases matching TRBD1. Germline V gene data show CDR1 as SGDLS and CDR2 as YYNGEE. V shed 4 bases and J 2 bases; nucleotides not matched to a gene: 5. The CDR3 runs 14 residues. In nucleotides, the CDR3 is TGTGCCAGCAGCAACCCGACAGGGAACTATGGCTACACCTTC. Translating it yields CASSNPTGNYGYTF.

The table lists this clonotype with a few counts. This chain joins TRBV18 and TRBJ2-5, with D hard to call. CDR1 and CDR2 from the germline V gene are KGHSH and LQKENI. The CDR3 covers 14 residues. Trimming removed 0 bases at V and 4 bases at J, with 9 bases between. In nucleotides, the CDR3 is TGTGCCAGCTCACCACCAAATGCCCGAGAGACCCAGTACTTC. This gives the protein CASSPPNARETQYF.

There are many counts of this clonotype. This chain links TRBV19 with TRBJ2-5, with 9 bases lining up with TRBD1. V lost 6 bases to trimming and J lost 4 bases; unmatched junction nucleotides: 6. Germline lookup yields CDR1 LNHDA and CDR2 SQIVND (reference sequence). The CDR3 totals 14 residues. The CDR3 spells CASSTGQGRETQYF. Written as DNA, the CDR3 is TGTGCCAGTAGCACTGGACAGGGGAGAGAGACCCAGTACTTC.

There are many counts of this clonotype. V gene TRBV7-9 combines with J gene TRBJ1-2; a possible D gene is TRBD1 (6 bases). The V end was cut by 3 bases, the J end by 1 base, with 15 bases between. There are 16 residues in the CDR3. The germline gives CDR1 SEHNR, CDR2 FQNEAQ (reference sequence). CDR3 region: CASSFEPGQLNYGYTF. CDR3 sequence (DNA): TGTGCCAGCAGCTTCGAGCCGGGACAACTTAACTATGGCTACACCTTC. Full variable domain (missing parts from reference TRBV7-9 and TRBJ1-2): DTGVSQNPRHKITKRGQNVTFRCDPISEHNRLYWYRQTLGQGPEFLTYFQNEAQLEKSRLLSDRFSAERPKGSFSTLEIQRTEQGDSAMYLCASSFEPGQLNYGYTFGSGTRLTVV.

This clonotype was seen repeatedly, ten times or more. This rearrangement joins TRBV7-9 to TRBJ2-7, with TRBD2 matching over 8 bases. V was clipped by 2 bases and J by 3 bases; unmatched bases: 9. CDR1 is SEHNR, CDR2 FQNEAQ, per germline (reference sequence). The CDR3 has 16 amino acids. This chain's CDR3 is CASSLSLGLAGYEQYF. For the CDR3, the DNA is TGTGCCAGCAGCTTATCCCTGGGGCTAGCGGGCTACGAGCAGTACTTC.

This clonotype has a count of ten or more. The chain joins TRBV5-1 to TRBJ2-7; 7 bases map to TRBD1. The CDR3 has 18 residues. V was pared by 4 bases and J by 7 bases, with 23 bases of the junction left unmatched. Germline CDR1 reads SGHRS; CDR2 reads YFSETQ. As DNA, the CDR3 is TGCGCCAGCAGCCCGGGACAGTCCTCCTACGTAGGTGGAAGGGAGCAGTACTTC. This translates into CASSPGQSSYVGGREQYF.

The chain has TRBV2 and TRBJ2-7; 14 nucleotides match TRBD2. Near its end, the DNA agrees better with TRBJ2-1, so the J call may be wrong. The CDR3 loop spans 15 amino acids. Germline CDR1 reads SNHLY; CDR2 reads FYNNEI. Written as DNA, the CDR3 is TGTGCCAACATTCGGACTAGCGGGAGGAACAATGAGCAGTTCTTC. It codes for CANIRTSGRNNEQFF.

The rearrangement uses TRBV25-1 and TRBJ2-5; the match to TRBD2 covers 10 bases. Germline trimming cut 6 bases from V and 3 bases from J; bases unmatched to any gene: 7. The CDR3 extends over 15 amino acids. Germline CDR1 is MGHDK and CDR2 is SYGVNS. The CDR3, as DNA: TGTGCCAGCAGCTTATTACTAGCGGGGAAAGAGACCCAGTACTTC. This translates into CASSLLLAGKETQYF.

Details on this clonotype: Given a much more abundant clone one base away, this may be a read error. Here the CDR3 DNA reads TGTGCCAGCAGCAGCACCGCGTGGGAGCTGTTTTTT. Translating gives CASSSTAWELFF. The chain links TRBV7-9 to TRBJ2-2; D remains ambiguous. The V gene lost 5 bases and the J gene lost 9 bases, with 10 bases spanning the gap. Germline V gene data show CDR1 as SEHNR and CDR2 as FQNEAQ (reference sequence). CDR3 size: 12 residues.

This clonotype showed up just a few times. The chain combines TRBV25-1 with TRBJ2-3; D unclear. This CDR3 region has 14 residues. V lost 1 base to trimming and J lost 0 bases, with 5 bases between them. CDR1 MGHDK and CDR2 SYGVNS come from the germline V gene. CDR3 nucleotides: TGTGCCAGCAGTGAATTGGGAAGCACAGATACGCAGTATTTT. Translated: CASSELGSTDTQYF.

The rearrangement joins TRBV27 to TRBJ2-5; no definite D call. Germline V gene data show CDR1 as MNHEY and CDR2 as SMNVEV (reference sequence). This CDR3 comprises 12 residues. Deletions cut 8 bases from V and 9 bases from J, with 16 bases between. The CDR3 reads CASSSGRSAQYF. The DNA for the CDR3 is TGTGCCAGCTCCAGTGGCCGGTCGGCCCAGTACTTC.

In this sample, this clonotype turned up a few times. The chain joins TRBV10-3 to TRBJ1-1, with 9 bases identical to TRBD1. Germline V lookup: CDR1 ENHRY, CDR2 SYGVKD. V dropped 10 bases and J dropped 4; count of bases not matched to a gene: 13. This CDR3 comprises 15 residues. The CDR3 region is CASSALGQGFTEAFF. CDR3 coding DNA: TGTGCCAGCAGCGCCCTGGGACAGGGTTTCACTGAAGCTTTCTTT.

Notes on this clonotype: A much larger clone differs from this one at a single base, so this may be a read error. The rearrangement links TRBV15 to TRBJ1-3; D gene ambiguous. CDR3 length: 14 residues. Per the germline V gene, CDR1 is LNHNV and CDR2 is YYDKDF (reference sequence). As DNA, the CDR3 is TGTGCCACCAGCACTCCATACTCTGGAACCACCATATATTTT. Translated: CATSTPYSGTTIYF.

With respect to this clonotype: A much larger clone sits a single nucleotide away, making a read error possible. The CDR3 protein is CSARGAHEQYF. CDR3 DNA sequence: TGCAGTGCTAGAGGGGCCCACGAGCAGTACTTC. The chain combines TRBV20-1 with TRBJ2-7; D is undetermined. The CDR3 spans 11 residues. Germline CDR1 DFQATT, CDR2 SNEGSKA (reference sequence). V lost 1 base, J lost 5 bases, and 6 bases lay in between.

Note on this clonotype: This sequence may be a read error, since a much larger clone differs from it by one base. The chain couples TRBV20-1 to TRBJ1-3; a weak D match, TRBD1 (5 bases). From germline, CDR1 is DFQATT and CDR2 SNEGSKA (reference sequence). CDR3 length: 14 residues. CDR3 bases: TGCAGTGCTAGAGACGGGACTCTCGGTAACACCATGTATTTT. Translating it yields CSARDGTLGNTMYF.

This clonotype was picked up a small number of times. The chain combines TRBV5-4 with TRBJ2-5; D remains ambiguous. CDR3 size: 14 residues. Germline assignment: CDR1 SGHNT and CDR2 YYREEE (reference sequence). Trimming took off 1 base at V and 5 bases at J, with 12 bases between the two ends. The DNA of the CDR3 is TGTGCCAGCAGCTTGACATCCTCGGCTGAGACCCAGTACTTC. As protein: CASSLTSSAETQYF.

The sample holds a few counts of this clonotype. J is TRBJ1-1 and V is TRBV18; D remains unclear. The germline V and J ends were trimmed by 6 bases and 4 bases, with 9 bases remaining between them. The CDR3 length is 12 residues. The germline V gene encodes CDR1 KGHSH and CDR2 LQKENI. CDR3: CASSTSGTEAFF. The CDR3 nucleotides are TGTGCCAGCTCCACCAGCGGCACTGAAGCTTTCTTT.

This clonotype has only a few counts. The junction departs from germline at one end; a sequencing error may be responsible. The chain has TRBV24-1 and TRBJ1-2; TRBD1 matches at 9 bases. Germline V gene sequence: CDR1 KGHDR, CDR2 SFDVKD. This CDR3 has 14 residues. The CDR3 reads CVTRGTGTNYGYTF. DNA for the CDR3: TGTGTCACCAGGGGGACAGGGACTAACTATGGCTACACCTTC.

In its sample, this clonotype was seen a few times. The chain has TRBV19 and TRBJ1-1; D gene unclear. Germline assignment: CDR1 LNHDA and CDR2 SQIVND (reference sequence). V dropped 7 bases and J dropped 1 base, with 13 bases sitting between them. The CDR3 contains 14 residues. The CDR3 protein is CASTPPRGNTEAFF. The CDR3 nucleotides read TGTGCCAGTACTCCGCCGCGGGGGAACACTGAAGCTTTCTTT. Based on the CDR3 plus reference TRBV19 and TRBJ1-1, the full variable domain is DGGITQSPKYLFRKEGQNVTLSCEQNLNHDAMYWYRQDPGQGLRLIYYSQIVNDFQKGDIAEGYSVSREKKESFPLTVTSAQKNPTAFYLCASTPPRGNTEAFFGQGTRLTVV.

This CDR3 reads CASSLYGGPPFSGNTIYF. CDR3 DNA: TGTGCCAGCAGCTTATACGGAGGTCCCCCTTTCTCTGGAAACACCATATATTTT. The genes are TRBV7-8 and TRBJ1-3, with D unresolved. From germline, CDR1 is SGHVS and CDR2 FQNEAQ. The CDR3 contains 18 residues. V was shortened by 2 bases and J by 0 bases, with 17 bases between the two germline ends.

As to this clonotype: A read error may explain this, as a much larger clone is one base away. J is TRBJ1-6 and V is TRBV7-4; D is possibly TRBD1 (5 bases). CDR1 SGHVT and CDR2 SQSDAQ come from the germline V gene. Trimming took off 5 bases at V and 8 bases at J, with 13 bases between the two ends. This CDR3 has 14 residues. The CDR3 is CASSADRGHSPLHF. The CDR3 coding sequence is TGTGCCAGCAGCGCCGATCGGGGCCATTCACCCCTCCACTTT.

This chain joins TRBV15 and TRBJ2-7; TRBD1 matches 8 bases. Looked up from germline, CDR1 is LNHNV and CDR2 is YYDKDF (reference sequence). V dropped 3 bases and J dropped 5; count of bases not matched to a gene: 9. The CDR3 runs to 15 residues. The CDR3 DNA sequence: TGTGCCACCAGCAGCTTAGCCAGGGGGCTGGACGAGCAGTACTTC. This sequence encodes CATSSLARGLDEQYF.

This clonotype was detected ten times or more. The V and J genes are TRBV9 and TRBJ1-1, with D uncertain. There are 13 residues in the CDR3. The germline V gene has CDR1 SGDLS and CDR2 YYNGEE. V was clipped by 3 bases and J by 4 bases, with 10 bases between them. The CDR3 DNA follows: TGTGCCAGCAGCGGGCCCACTCCCACTGAAGCTTTCTTT. Its translation is CASSGPTPTEAFF. Full variable domain (missing parts from reference TRBV9 and TRBJ1-1): DSGVTQTPKHLITATGQRVTLRCSPRSGDLSVYWYQQSLDQGLQFLIQYYNGEERAKGNILERFSAQQFPDLHSELNLSSLELGDSALYFCASSGPTPTEAFFGQGTRLTVV.

This clonotype was recorded many times. The chain has TRBV10-3 and TRBJ2-2, with D maybe TRBD2 (6 bases). Germline V gene lookup returns CDR1 ENHRY and CDR2 SYGVKD. The CDR3 has 15 residues. Between the trimmed V and J ends, which lost 2 bases and 4 bases, there was a span of 11 bases. Written as DNA, the CDR3 is TGTGCCATCAGTGAGACAGCGCGGGGCACCGGGGAGCTGTTTTTT. Encoded protein: CAISETARGTGELFF.

This chain links TRBV15 with TRBJ1-6; D unclear. CDR1 is LNHNV, CDR2 YYDKDF, per germline (reference sequence). The V end lost 0 bases, the J end lost 4 bases, and 10 bases lay between the germline ends. The CDR3 sequence is 16 residues long. CDR3 DNA sequence: TGTGCCACCAGCAGAGATGCCGCCGGTTATAATTCACCCCTCCACTTT. It codes for CATSRDAAGYNSPLHF.

The CDR3 sequence is CASSASDQETQYF. In nucleotides, the CDR3 is TGTGCCAGCAGTGCTAGCGACCAAGAGACCCAGTACTTC. The J gene is TRBJ2-5, the V gene TRBV6-4; perhaps TRBD2 as D (6 bases). Germline V gives CDR1 MRHNA, CDR2 SNTAGT. The CDR3 spans 13 residues. V lost 4 bases and J lost 0, with 6 bases in between.

In this sample, this clonotype turned up many times. The chain joins TRBV7-3 to TRBJ1-6, with 8 bases aligning to TRBD1. Germline CDR1 SGHTA, CDR2 FQGTGA. The trim removed 5 bases at V and 14 bases at J, leaving 8 bases unmatched. The CDR3 runs to 13 residues. CDR3 residues: CASSLGQGGTLHF. CDR3 coding DNA: TGTGCCAGCAGCCTAGGACAGGGAGGGACCCTCCACTTT.

The chain is built from TRBV11-1 and TRBJ1-6, with D possibly being TRBD1 (5 bases). Germline V gene lookup returns CDR1 SGHAT and CDR2 FQDESV (reference sequence). The CDR3 length is 13 residues. CDR3 in amino acids: CATDSPFDSPLHF. CDR3 coding DNA: TGTGCTACCGACAGCCCTTTCGATTCACCCCTCCACTTT.